This T cell receptor (beta chain) was identified during a study of early T cells in non-severe SARS-CoV-2 infection (dated by TCRdb to the early 2020s). About the study as a whole: Because TCR sequencing was done on bulk RNA from unsorted whole blood, the alpha and beta chains could not be paired.

Library generation was performed with 5' RACE. Instrument on record: NextSeq 500. Unique molecular identifiers were attached to individual cDNA molecules in the TCR library protocol so that sequencing error and PCR bias could be corrected. Sequencing covered both TCR alpha and beta chains, and within each sample the abundances of alpha and beta sequences were tightly co-correlated. Per the source publication's procedure: Decombinator V4 was used to perform V gene, J gene and CDR3 annotation of TCR sequences. TCRs were defined as expanded if a significant change between any two time points was detected under a Poisson model with p below 0.0001. TCR abundances were normalised to the total number of TCRs sequenced per sample and expressed as counts per million. TRAV1-2 paired with TRAJ12, TRAJ20 or TRAJ33 defined MAIT TCRs, while TRAV10 paired with TRAJ18 defined iNKT TCRs. VDJdb, accessed on 1 November 2021, was searched for TCRs annotated for CMV, EBV and SARS-CoV-2, and TCRs annotated for more than one antigen were excluded. Starting from the raw public reads, TCRdb applied fastp trimming at Q25, assembled clones with MiXCR and retained in-frame beta chains. Each CDR3 protein appears once, grouped with its most common genes and DNA. In this record, the V and J calls reflect TCRdb's handling and not the investigators' own analysis. The sample table contains 85,000 to 100,000 distinct CDR3 sequences; only one count was recorded for approximately 9.9% of them. In total, the top ten clones hold 4% to 5.5% of the sample.

The study was a case-control design nested within a healthcare worker cohort in London, UK, with weekly nasopharyngeal swab PCR tests and blood sampling. Healthcare workers were enrolled in the week of the UK lockdown, from 23 to 31 March 2020, and were followed every week for up to roughly 15 weeks. Trimming removed 6 bases from V and 1 base from J, leaving 9 bases between the germline ends. Inclusive of the bounding cysteine and phenylalanine, the CDR3 is 13 residues long. Of all the DNA, just the CDR3 is kept, 39 bases in frame from base 1. The germline V gene encodes CDR1 MNHEY and CDR2 SVGAGI. On the study overall, not on this receptor specifically: VDJdb matching was skewed toward anti-spike CD8 responses, so virus-specific expansions were likely underestimated and private and CD4 specificities were missed.

In this sample, this clonotype turned up many times. This clone's antigen is unknown. The record has no base qualities; no much larger clone is one base away. The material sequenced was whole blood. The TCR was taken from an adult who was a healthcare worker with PCR-confirmed SARS-CoV-2 infection or an uninfected control (not recorded which). The sequence links TRBV6-5 to TRBJ2-5; no D segment can be confidently identified. DNA sequence: TGTGCCAGCAGCTGGAGCCCCCAAGAGACCCAGTACTTC. Its coded protein is CASSWSPQETQYF.